This T cell receptor (beta chain) appears in the sequencing data of a study of T cells in Graves' hyperthyroidism and ophthalmopathy. Authors of the study amplified TCR beta CDR3 regions from RNA transcripts. During a first-round RT-PCR of the TCR CDR3, the HTBI primer set was used. TCRdb processed the multiplex PCR reads anew with MiXCR; each CDR3 protein has one entry. Of around 520,000 distinct CDR3 sequences listed, about 14% are singletons. This clonotype has at least ten counts. A patient was excluded if there was uncontrolled infection, other autoimmune disease, pregnancy or lactation. Sequenced input: blood. The sequence derives from a woman aged 40 to 50 with Graves' hyperthyroidism.

The CDR3 sequence: CASSDRGSSGNTIYF. Written as DNA, the CDR3 is TGTGCCAGCAGTGATCGCGGCAGCTCTGGAAACACCATATATTTT. The chain links TRBV6-1 to TRBJ1-3; D ambiguous. Per the germline V gene, CDR1 is MNHNS and CDR2 is SASEGT. The V end lost 3 bases, the J end lost 0 bases, and 9 bases lay between the germline ends. CDR3 length: 15 residues.